These T cell receptor beta chains were read from a single sample in a study of identical twins. From the 5' RACE reads, TCRdb called clonotypes with MiXCR, one entry per CDR3 protein. Altogether hundreds of thousands of distinct CDR3 sequences are present, around a sixth being singletons, with the ten largest covering under 15%. This sample was also put to use in a study of T cells expressing NK-cell markers.

The source material was PBMCs. These TCRs come from a woman aged 18-35 years in good health. CDR3s include the opening cysteine and the closing phenylalanine or tryptophan. The D gene is left open where the match is weak. Rows may omit the clone size; those that give it use once, few, many or a size class.

V	size	J	D	CDR3	DNA
TRBV12-3/TRBV12-4	few	TRBJ2-1	TRBD2	CASKPLAGGSYNEQFF	TGTGCCAGCAAACCTCTAGCGGGAGGATCCTACAATGAGCAGTTCTTC
TRBV12-3/TRBV12-4	-	TRBJ2-5	-	CASSPRRVQETQYF	TGTGCCAGCAGTCCCCGACGGGTGCAAGAGACCCAGTACTTC
TRBV11-2	-	TRBJ1-1	-	CASSLIPALNTEAFF	TGTGCCAGCAGCTTAATCCCGGCCTTGAACACTGAAGCTTTCTTT
TRBV7-2	few	TRBJ2-7	-	CASSFTATYEQYF	TGTGCCAGCAGCTTTACTGCCACCTACGAGCAGTACTTC
TRBV20-1	few	TRBJ2-1	TRBD2	CSARMASGSDEQFF	TGCAGTGCTAGGATGGCTAGCGGGAGCGATGAGCAGTTCTTC
TRBV12-3/TRBV12-4	-	TRBJ2-7	-	CASSFVREEQYF	TGTGCCAGCAGTTTTGTGCGAGAGGAGCAGTACTTC
TRBV20-1	few	TRBJ1-1	-	CSSPAVMNTEAFF	TGCAGTTCCCCAGCGGTCATGAACACTGAAGCTTTCTTT
TRBV7-2	many	TRBJ2-7	-	CASSLDWNYEQYF	TGTGCCAGCAGCTTAGACTGGAACTACGAGCAGTACTTC
TRBV24-1	-	TRBJ2-2	TRBD2	CATQTSGAVAVELFF	TGTGCCACACAGACGAGCGGGGCCGTGGCGGTGGAGCTGTTTTTT
TRBV5-1	few	TRBJ1-2	TRBD1	CASSLARTGDYTF	TGCGCCAGCAGCTTGGCCCGGACAGGGGACTACACCTTC
TRBV20-1	-	TRBJ2-5	-	CSAREGVQETQYF	TGCAGTGCTAGAGAAGGGGTACAAGAGACCCAGTACTTC
TRBV7-2	-	TRBJ2-3	-	CASSENPSTDTQYF	TGTGCCAGCAGCGAAAACCCTAGCACAGATACGCAGTATTTT
TRBV24-1	-	TRBJ2-1	-	CATSDRRDPYNEQFF	TGTGCCACCAGTGATCGCCGGGATCCTTACAATGAGCAGTTCTTC
TRBV12-3/TRBV12-4	few	TRBJ2-1	TRBD2	CASSLGRELNEQFF	TGTGCCAGCAGTTTAGGGCGGGAGCTCAATGAGCAGTTCTTC
TRBV29-1	-	TRBJ2-3	-	CSGGRDHTDTQYF	TGCAGCGGGGGAAGGGATCACACAGATACGCAGTATTTT
TRBV6-1	-	TRBJ1-5	TRBD1	CASTGRRGQNQPQHF	TGTGCCAGCACCGGCCGGAGGGGGCAGAATCAGCCCCAGCATTTT
TRBV24-1	-	TRBJ2-1	-	CATTGNEQFF	TGTGCCACCACAGGGAACGAGCAGTTCTTC
TRBV20-1	few	TRBJ2-7	TRBD2	CSASTLAGVSYEQYF	TGCAGTGCTAGTACGCTAGCGGGAGTCTCGTACGAGCAGTACTTC
TRBV28	few	TRBJ2-1	-	CASTLSGAYSYNEQFF	TGTGCCAGCACTCTCTCCGGGGCATACTCCTACAATGAGCAGTTCTTC
TRBV5-1	-	TRBJ2-3	-	CASSLGRWVGDTQYF	TGCGCCAGCAGCTTAGGACGCTGGGTCGGTGATACGCAGTATTTT
TRBV7-9	-	TRBJ1-1	-	CASSLNEINTEAFF	TGTGCCAGCAGCTTAAACGAGATCAACACTGAAGCTTTCTTT
TRBV7-8	-	TRBJ2-5	-	CASSIGGPLQETQYF	TGTGCCAGCAGTATAGGGGGACCGCTCCAAGAGACCCAGTACTTC
TRBV6-2/TRBV6-3	-	TRBJ2-3	TRBD1	CASSDRVSDTQYF	TGTGCCAGCAGTGACAGGGTATCAGATACGCAGTATTTT
TRBV6-5	-	TRBJ2-7	TRBD1	CASSYGTGVSYEQYF	TGTGCCAGCAGTTACGGGACAGGGGTCTCCTACGAGCAGTACTTC
TRBV20-1	few	TRBJ2-7	-	CSAVKHSGSEQYF	TGCAGTGCGGTAAAACACTCGGGGTCCGAGCAGTACTTC
TRBV29-1	few	TRBJ2-2	TRBD2	CSVDRSGGGELFF	TGCAGCGTTGATCGTAGCGGGGGAGGGGAGCTGTTTTTT
TRBV25-1	-	TRBJ2-1	TRBD2	CASARAGVLSEQFF	TGTGCCAGCGCACGGGCGGGAGTTCTTAGTGAGCAGTTCTTC
TRBV12-3/TRBV12-4	few	TRBJ2-7	-	CASSPSDSSREQYF	TGTGCCAGCAGTCCCTCGGACAGCTCTAGGGAGCAGTACTTC
TRBV5-6	-	TRBJ2-1	TRBD2	CASSLVERTSAAHNEQFF	TGTGCCAGCAGCTTGGTGGAAAGGACTAGCGCGGCCCACAATGAGCAGTTCTTC
TRBV6-5	-	TRBJ2-1	TRBD1	CASSYSGQGFRNEQFF	TGTGCCAGCAGTTACTCCGGACAGGGGTTTCGGAATGAGCAGTTCTTC
TRBV12-3/TRBV12-4	many	TRBJ2-7	TRBD2	CASSIDKGLGGHGSLYEQYF	TGTGCCAGCAGTATTGATAAGGGACTAGGGGGTCACGGGAGCCTCTACGAGCAGTACTTC
TRBV6-4	few	TRBJ2-1	-	CASSGGDSSISQQFF	TGTGCCAGCAGTGGGGGGGACAGTTCCATCAGTCAGCAGTTCTTC
TRBV7-9	-	TRBJ2-3	-	CASSLDERAPPDTQYF	TGTGCCAGCAGCTTAGATGAGCGGGCCCCCCCAGATACGCAGTATTTT
TRBV7-2	many	TRBJ2-5	TRBD2	CASSLGLAQETQYF	TGTGCCAGCAGCTTGGGACTAGCCCAAGAGACCCAGTACTTC
TRBV9	-	TRBJ2-7	-	CASSVAPRKEYEQYF	TGTGCCAGCAGCGTAGCACCACGAAAAGAATACGAGCAGTACTTC
TRBV20-1	few	TRBJ2-5	-	CSARPGTETQYF	TGCAGTGCCAGACCCGGGACGGAGACCCAGTACTTC
TRBV29-1	-	TRBJ1-2	-	CSDLDRSEHGYTF	TGCAGCGACTTGGACAGATCAGAGCATGGCTACACCTTC
TRBV11-1	few	TRBJ2-1	-	CASSLRAGQPARLSYNEQFF	TGTGCCAGCAGCTTAAGGGCAGGCCAACCCGCCCGACTGTCCTACAATGAGCAGTTCTTC
TRBV12-3/TRBV12-4	few	TRBJ1-2	-	CASSLARVRDGYTF	TGTGCCAGCAGTTTAGCGCGTGTCAGGGATGGCTACACCTTC
TRBV5-1	few	TRBJ2-7	TRBD2	CATRPGLVGEQYF	TGCGCCACCCGACCGGGACTAGTGGGGGAGCAGTACTTC
TRBV6-1	-	TRBJ2-2	-	CASSPPGRWGTGELFF	TGTGCCAGCAGTCCCCCAGGTCGTTGGGGGACCGGGGAGCTGTTTTTT
TRBV14	-	TRBJ2-7	-	CASRQESASYEQYF	TGTGCCAGCCGCCAAGAATCGGCTAGCTACGAGCAGTACTTC
TRBV20-1	many	TRBJ2-1	TRBD2	CSARAASGSDNEQFF	TGCAGTGCTAGAGCCGCTAGCGGGAGCGACAATGAGCAGTTCTTC
TRBV10-3	-	TRBJ2-7	-	CAIGPGAPRSYEQYF	TGTGCCATCGGTCCGGGAGCACCACGTTCCTACGAGCAGTACTTC
TRBV24-1	-	TRBJ2-1	TRBD2	CATSGLAGEQFF	TGTGCCACCTCAGGACTAGCCGGTGAGCAGTTCTTC
TRBV18	-	TRBJ2-7	-	CANSPPNQLSYEQYF	TGTGCCAACTCACCACCTAATCAGCTGTCCTACGAGCAGTACTTC
TRBV5-6	few	TRBJ1-5	-	CASSSNPYQPQHF	TGTGCCAGCAGCTCGAATCCGTATCAGCCCCAGCATTTT
TRBV5-1	-	TRBJ2-7	TRBD1	CASRGTGINEQYF	TGCGCCAGCAGGGGGACAGGGATCAACGAGCAGTACTTC
TRBV20-1	-	TRBJ2-2	-	CSARIDNTGELFF	TGCAGTGCTAGGATAGATAACACCGGGGAGCTGTTTTTT
TRBV20-1	-	TRBJ2-1	-	CSARTRSLALDEQFF	TGCAGTGCTAGAACTCGCAGTCTAGCGCTCGATGAGCAGTTCTTC
TRBV4-3	few	TRBJ2-1	-	CASSQGDRVWLAGNNEQFF	TGCGCCAGCAGCCAAGGGGACAGGGTATGGCTAGCGGGCAACAATGAGCAGTTCTTC
TRBV6-2/TRBV6-3	many	TRBJ2-7	-	CASSLSVSYEQYF	TGTGCCAGCAGTTTATCAGTCTCCTACGAGCAGTACTTC
TRBV12-3/TRBV12-4	-	TRBJ2-3	-	CASKQGPDTQYF	TGTGCCAGCAAACAAGGGCCCGATACGCAGTATTTT
TRBV13	once	TRBJ2-3	TRBD1	CASSLALDRGDTQYF	TGTGCCAGCAGCTTAGCGTTGGACAGGGGAGATACGCAGTATTTT
TRBV13	-	TRBJ2-3	-	CASSSGTPGRSTDTQYF	TGTGCCAGCAGCTCCGGGACGCCCGGGAGAAGCACAGATACGCAGTATTTT
TRBV6-5	few	TRBJ2-7	-	CASSYSREEQYF	TGTGCCAGCAGTTACTCGCGTGAGGAGCAGTACTTC
TRBV20-1	-	TRBJ2-7	-	CSARDPGPAKLSYEQYF	TGCAGTGCTAGAGATCCGGGGCCCGCAAAGCTATCCTACGAGCAGTACTTC
TRBV10-2	many	TRBJ2-3	TRBD2	CASKSGGAGTDTQYF	TGCGCCAGCAAGAGCGGGGGGGCGGGCACAGATACGCAGTATTTT